Presented here are 2 T cell receptor beta chains from one specimen sequenced in a study of blood T cells in healthy people across ages. Then a second PCR, running about 6 to 12 cycles, was carried out with a sample-barcoded 5' primer and a J-beta primer mix. TCRdb reanalysed the 5' RACE reads using MiXCR and keeps one entry per CDR3 protein. Counted here are about 1.5 million distinct CDR3 sequences, roughly 43% occurring once; the ten biggest clones make up 4%. Sequencing was done on a sample of blood. Source of these receptors: a woman in her late teens or twenties in good health.

The CDR3 DNA is TGTGCCAGCAGTCAACCGGGACTAGCGGGGCGATACAATGAGCAGTTCTTC. This gives the protein CASSQPGLAGRYNEQFF. The chain links TRBV6-2 or TRBV6-3 to TRBJ2-1; TRBD2 matches at 13 bases. CDR3 length: 17 amino acids. The V gene's germline CDR1 is MNHEY and CDR2 SVGEGT. The V segment lost 5 bases and the J segment 4 bases; nucleotides outside the gene matches: 8.

This clonotype occurred a few times. CDR3 amino acids: CASSWGLSGIQYF. As DNA, the CDR3 is TGTGCCAGCAGCTGGGGACTCTCCGGCATTCAGTACTTC. This chain joins TRBV7-2 and TRBJ2-4; weak D call: TRBD2 (6 bases). The V gene lost 4 bases and the J gene lost 9 bases, with 13 bases spanning the gap. This CDR3 spans 13 amino acids. Germline V gene data show CDR1 as SGHTA and CDR2 as FQGNSA.